These 14 T cell receptor beta chains were sequenced from one sample in a study of PD-1 blockade in classical Hodgkin lymphoma. Sample time point: newly diagnosed, previously untreated cHL patient sample. The study purified CD4+ T cells from thawed PBMCs using magnetic negative selection. This table comes from immunoSEQ multiplex PCR, and its TCRdb copy is limited to in-frame clones, with some not included. The data contain 15,000 or so clones, 92% of them seen just once; the ten biggest clones take up 0.5% to 0.55%. Material: CD4+ T cells from blood. These receptors were obtained from a human donor with classical Hodgkin lymphoma.

The CDR3, as DNA: TGTGCCAGCTCACCGTACAGGGGCCCGAACACTGAAGCTTTCTTT. Amino acids: CASSPYRGPNTEAFF. The chain employs TRBV18 and TRBJ1-1, with TRBD1 identical over 7 bases. Germline trimming cut 3 bases from V and 1 base from J; bases unmatched to any gene: 5. This CDR3 has 15 amino acids. Germline V lookup: CDR1 KGHSH, CDR2 LQKENI.

The CDR3 sequence is CASSDTGFQETQYF. For the CDR3, the DNA is TGCGCCAGCAGCGATACAGGTTTCCAAGAGACCCAGTACTTC. This rearrangement joins TRBV10-1 to TRBJ2-5, with D possibly TRBD1 on 5 matching bases. Trimming cost V 6 bases and J 1 base, with 12 bases left between them. There are 14 residues in the CDR3. CDR1 WNHNN and CDR2 SYGVQD come from the germline V gene (reference sequence).

Comments on this clone: The same CDR3 is also encoded by other DNA sequences in this sample. This chain connects TRBV19 to TRBJ2-3; D gene unclear. There are 14 residues in the CDR3. The V end lost 5 bases, the J end lost 0 bases, and 9 bases lay between the germline ends. The germline CDR1 and CDR2 sequences are LNHDA and SQIVND (reference sequence). This CDR3 is CASSSGGSTDTQYF. The CDR3 coding sequence is TGTGCCAGTAGTTCAGGCGGCAGCACAGATACGCAGTATTTT.

Only one count was recorded for this clone. The rearrangement links TRBV7-2 to TRBJ2-2; a possible D gene is TRBD2 (6 bases). V lost 6 bases to trimming and J lost 2 bases, with 13 bases between them. The CDR3 covers 15 residues. Germline loops: CDR1 SGHTA, CDR2 FQGNSA. The CDR3 region has the DNA TGTGCCAGCAGTTACGTAGCGGTAAACACCGGGGAGCTGTTTTTT. Its protein product is CASSYVAVNTGELFF.

The rearrangement links TRBV19 to TRBJ2-1; weak D call: TRBD1 (5 bases). The V end lost 4 bases, the J end lost 7 bases, and 8 bases lay between the germline ends. The CDR3 loop spans 12 amino acids. Germline V gene sequence: CDR1 LNHDA, CDR2 SQIVND (reference sequence). The CDR3 reads CASSTSGNEQFF. CDR3 nucleotides: TGTGCCAGTAGTACGTCAGGGAATGAGCAGTTCTTC.

The J gene is TRBJ1-6, the V gene TRBV14, with a weak D call TRBD1 (5 bases). V lost 4 bases and J 6 bases, leaving 10 bases between the germline ends. Per germline, CDR1 SGHDN and CDR2 FVKESK. The CDR3 extends over 14 amino acids. CDR3 region: CASSLGPINSPLHF. The CDR3 DNA is TGTGCCAGCAGCCTGGGACCGATTAATTCACCCCTCCACTTT.

The chain combines TRBV4-1 with TRBJ2-3, with TRBD1 as a possible D gene (6 bases). The CDR3 spans 15 residues. The germline V gene has CDR1 MGHRA and CDR2 YSYEKL. Between the trimmed V and J ends, which lost 4 bases and 0 bases, there was a span of 11 bases. CDR3: CASSRQALSTDTQYF. Here the CDR3 DNA reads TGCGCCAGCAGCCGACAGGCACTTAGCACAGATACGCAGTATTTT.

The chain carries TRBV14 and TRBJ2-2; no clear D gene. The V end lost 2 bases, the J end lost 6 bases, and 19 bases lay between the germline ends. The germline V gene encodes CDR1 SGHDN and CDR2 FVKESK. This CDR3 is 17 amino acids long. CDR3 nucleotide sequence: TGTGCCAGCAGCCAAAGACTCGGAGTCGGTGGGTCCGGGGAGCTGTTTTTT. This translates into CASSQRLGVGGSGELFF.

The J gene is TRBJ2-2, the V gene TRBV9; 8 bases match TRBD1. Germline CDR1 SGDLS, CDR2 YYNGEE. The CDR3 loop spans 15 amino acids. V lost 0 bases to trimming and J lost 5 bases; unmatched junction nucleotides: 3. CDR3 protein: CASSVGTGKTGELFF. CDR3 sequence (DNA): TGTGCCAGCAGCGTAGGGACAGGGAAAACCGGGGAGCTGTTTTTT.

The chain combines TRBV28 with TRBJ2-2; D gene unclear. The CDR3 length is 15 residues. The V gene lost 3 bases and the J gene lost 0 bases, with 8 bases spanning the gap. The germline CDR1 and CDR2 sequences are MDHEN and SYDVKM. CDR3 coding DNA: TGTGCCAGCAGTTTCCGGCTTACGAACACCGGGGAGCTGTTTTTT. Its translation is CASSFRLTNTGELFF.

This chain joins TRBV5-1 and TRBJ2-5; 10 nucleotides agree with TRBD1. The J call may not be correct, given that the DNA end is closer to TRBJ2-7. This CDR3 has 14 residues. Germline CDR1 reads SGHRS; CDR2 reads YFSETQ. CDR3 nucleotide sequence: TGCGCCAGCAGGAGGACAGGGGGTTCCTACGAGCAGTACTTC. It yields the protein CASRRTGGSYEQYF.

The V and J genes are TRBV7-2 and TRBJ1-2, with D unclear. The germline gives CDR1 SGHTA, CDR2 FQGNSA. CDR3 size: 13 residues. V lost 6 bases to trimming and J lost 2 bases, with 10 bases between them. In DNA form, the CDR3 reads TGTGCCAGCAGTTCCGGACCCAACTATGGCTACACCTTC. Translation gives CASSSGPNYGYTF.

In the case of this clone: In the same sample, other DNA sequences code for this CDR3. Written as DNA, the CDR3 is TGCGCCAGCAGCCAAGGGGGGCTAGTTCTCCTCGAGCAGTACTTC. It yields the protein CASSQGGLVLLEQYF. The chain carries TRBV4-1 and TRBJ2-7; perhaps TRBD1 as D (6 bases). Germline V gene data show CDR1 as MGHRA and CDR2 as YSYEKL. Trimming pared 1 base from V and 6 bases from J, leaving 16 bases between. The CDR3 is made up of 15 amino acids.

This rearrangement joins TRBV2 to TRBJ2-7; possible D gene TRBD2, 6 bases. V dropped 3 bases and J dropped 2 bases, with 11 bases sitting between them. CDR3 length: 14 amino acids. Germline V gene sequence: CDR1 SNHLY, CDR2 FYNNEI. The CDR3 sequence is CASSEGTLPYEQYF. In DNA form, the CDR3 reads TGTGCCAGCAGTGAGGGGACTTTGCCCTACGAGCAGTACTTC.